This is a list of T cell receptor beta chains from one sample in a study of blood T cell repertoires in COVID-19. Measured with immunoSEQ multiplex PCR; TCRdb has only the in-frame clones, and not every one. The table lists over 200,000 clones, about 89% of them singletons. Sequenced input: PBMCs or T cells enriched from blood (not recorded which). These TCRs come from a man aged 40-50 years who had recovered from COVID-19. Both conserved end residues are trimmed from each CDR3.

V	J	CDR3
TRBV10-3	TRBJ1-5	AIGAFIDESGNQPQH
TRBV6-5	TRBJ1-1	ASSPIDRNTEAF
TRBV30	TRBJ2-3	AWSGLAGTDTQY
TRBV4-3	TRBJ2-3	ASSQDRQTSTDTQY
TRBV2	TRBJ2-5	ASSVNREETQY
TRBV6-5	TRBJ1-2	ASSPQANYGYT
TRBV5-4	TRBJ2-3	ASSLWRLQGIADTQY
TRBV15	TRBJ2-7	ATKTVGSYEQY
TRBV7-2	TRBJ1-6	ASRPGQGGFPWVTPLH
TRBV5-5	TRBJ2-3	ASSLVRGTTDTQY
TRBV27	TRBJ2-7	ASSPDTYPNEQY
TRBV6-5	TRBJ1-2	ASSYPGSYGYT
TRBV19	TRBJ2-1	ASSKPTISYNEQF
TRBV11-3	TRBJ2-7	ASRSGVYEQY
TRBV7-8	TRBJ2-5	ASSLEWLAGGQETQY
TRBV30	TRBJ1-2	AWSVRYSSYGYT
TRBV9	TRBJ2-5	ASSVGASGDIHETQY
TRBV5-5	TRBJ2-7	ASSLTSRIYEQY
TRBV11-2	TRBJ2-1	ASSLVGSSGANEQF
TRBV19	TRBJ2-1	ASSSSNAYNEQF
TRBV11-3	TRBJ1-1	ASSGGSKQNTEAF
TRBV11-2	TRBJ2-1	ASSPDRVWNEQF
TRBV7-9	TRBJ2-7	ASSLTLSYEQY
TRBV28	TRBJ2-3	ASLGERPTDTQY
TRBV28	TRBJ2-7	ASKSSGTSYEQY
TRBV9	TRBJ2-1	ASSGSVAGGGNEQF
TRBV2	TRBJ1-3	ASSGAGNTIY
TRBV14	TRBJ2-7	ASSPQPGGQFEQY
TRBV28	TRBJ2-2	ASSPMDGLAGVGGELF
TRBV7-9	TRBJ2-1	ASSFPLAGPENEQF
TRBV18	TRBJ2-5	ASSPGQKETQY
TRBV20-1	TRBJ1-2	SASDRGLSGYT
TRBV4-1	TRBJ1-4	ASSRLGATNEKLF
TRBV7-2	TRBJ2-7	ASSDRAPYEQY
TRBV7-2	TRBJ1-2	ASSANPGQGAPGYT
TRBV18	TRBJ1-5	ASSPGEGNQPQH
TRBV18	TRBJ1-5	ASSQSPIAQPQH
TRBV5-4	TRBJ1-1	ASSLRGQGGTEAF
TRBV9	TRBJ1-2	ASSVGPEANYGYT
TRBV27	TRBJ2-7	ASSLKRDSSYEQY